Shown below are 19 T cell receptor beta chains from a single sample sequenced in a study of T cell responses to AZD1222 COVID-19 vaccine. TCRdb's copy holds only in-frame clones and misses some; the assay was immunoSEQ multiplex PCR. The data contain 180,000 or so clones, 94% of them seen just once; the ten biggest clones take up 0.64%. Sequences were derived from peripheral blood, sampled on day 0 of AZD1222 vaccination. These receptors were taken from an adult in good health.

The CDR3 sequence: CASSVGDGYTF. CDR3 bases: TGTGCCTCCTCCGTAGGAGATGGCTACACCTTC. V and J are TRBV30 and TRBJ1-2; D uncertain. Germline V CDR1 and CDR2: GTSNPN, SVGIG (reference sequence). This CDR3 is built from 11 residues. Trimming pared 7 bases from V and 6 bases from J, leaving 12 bases between.

V and J are TRBV3-1 (or the pseudogene TRBV3-2) and TRBJ1-1; D perhaps matches TRBD1 (6 bases). The CDR3 length is 14 residues. The germline gives CDR1 LGHDT, CDR2 YNNKEL (reference sequence). With 3 bases removed from V and 1 base from J, the gap between germline ends came to 9 bases. The CDR3 spells CASSQYRENTEAFF. The CDR3 DNA is TGTGCCAGCAGCCAGTACAGGGAGAACACTGAAGCTTTCTTT.

V usage is TRBV27 and J usage is TRBJ2-7; TRBD2 matches 7 bases. The J segment lost 4 bases and the V segment lost 3 bases, leaving 9 bases of the junction unmatched. The CDR3 runs to 15 residues. Germline V CDR1 and CDR2: MNHEY, SMNVEV (reference sequence). CDR3 sequence reads: CASSFGAGAAYEQYF. The CDR3 DNA reads TGTGCCAGCAGTTTCGGGGCGGGAGCTGCTTACGAGCAGTACTTC.

V is TRBV24-1 and J is TRBJ2-2; D assignment may be TRBD1 or TRBD2 (5 bases each). The CDR3 extends over 14 amino acids. V lost 6 bases and J lost 3, with 10 bases in between. Germline V gives CDR1 KGHDR, CDR2 SFDVKD. The CDR3 loop reads CATSPGTDTGELFF. CDR3 in DNA: TGTGCCACCAGTCCCGGGACGGACACCGGGGAGCTGTTTTTT.

This rearrangement joins TRBV3-1 (or the pseudogene TRBV3-2) to TRBJ1-1; D gene uncertain. Germline CDR1 LGHDT, CDR2 YNNKEL (reference sequence). This CDR3 comprises 14 residues. Trimming took 0 bases from V and 0 from J, leaving 5 bases between them. The CDR3 DNA reads as TGTGCCAGCAGCCAAGAAGAGGTGAACACTGAAGCTTTCTTT. It codes for CASSQEEVNTEAFF.

The chain couples TRBV19 to TRBJ1-2; the match to TRBD1 covers 7 bases. Per germline, CDR1 LNHDA and CDR2 SQIVND (reference sequence). The CDR3 runs 13 residues. With V trimmed by 4 bases and J by 7 bases, 6 bases remained unmatched. The CDR3 protein is CASSTDRAGGYTF. CDR3 sequence (DNA): TGTGCCAGTAGTACCGACAGGGCCGGTGGCTACACCTTC.

The chain has TRBV30 and TRBJ2-5; no firm D call. This CDR3 has 11 residues. CDR1 is GTSNPN, CDR2 SVGIG, per germline (reference sequence). Trimming left V 0 bases short and J 4 bases short, with 3 bases between. The CDR3: CAWSVRETQYF. The CDR3 DNA is TGTGCCTGGAGTGTACGAGAGACCCAGTACTTC.

CDR3 region: CASSPTSGSTYEQYF. CDR3 nucleotide sequence: TGTGCCAGCAGCCCAACTAGCGGGAGCACCTACGAGCAGTACTTC. The chain has TRBV7-3 and TRBJ2-7; 11 nucleotides align to TRBD2. This CDR3 region has 15 residues. V dropped 5 bases and J dropped 2; count of bases not matched to a gene: 5. Germline lookup yields CDR1 SGHTA and CDR2 FQGTGA.

This chain joins TRBV15 and TRBJ2-3, with no clear D. The germline CDR1 and CDR2 sequences are LNHNV and YYDKDF (reference sequence). V lost 3 bases, J lost 3 bases, and 7 bases lay in between. The CDR3 runs to 13 residues. In DNA form, the CDR3 reads TGTGCCACCAGCAGGCCGGAGACAGATACGCAGTATTTT. Translated: CATSRPETDTQYF.

V usage is TRBV5-1 and J usage is TRBJ1-1; possibly TRBD1 for D (5 bases). Per germline, CDR1 SGHRS and CDR2 YFSETQ. V was cut by 3 bases and J by 6 bases, with 12 bases left in between. The length of the CDR3 is 13 residues. CDR3 residues: CASSWLGAAEAFF. Written as DNA, the CDR3 is TGCGCCAGCAGCTGGCTAGGGGCTGCTGAAGCTTTCTTT.

The rearrangement links TRBV11-2 to TRBJ2-7, with 7 bases lining up with TRBD2. V shed 6 bases and J 0 bases; nucleotides not matched to a gene: 17. Germline V gives CDR1 SGHAT, CDR2 FQNNGV. The CDR3 consists of 18 residues. CDR3 loop: CASSSRYSKAGSSYEQYF. The CDR3 DNA sequence: TGTGCCAGCAGTTCACGGTACTCAAAAGCGGGATCCTCCTACGAGCAGTACTTC.

This chain uses TRBV27 with TRBJ1-6; D unresolved. Trimming shortened V by 2 bases and J by 7 bases, and 3 bases separated the two germline ends. CDR1 and CDR2 (germline): MNHEY, SMNVEV (reference sequence). CDR3 length: 12 residues. CDR3 nucleotide sequence: TGTGCCAGCAGTTTAGGGAATTCACCCCTCCACTTT. Translated: CASSLGNSPLHF.

The genes are TRBV6-2 or TRBV6-3 and TRBJ2-6, with 13 bases matching TRBD2. The CDR3 is 19 residues long. The V gene end was trimmed by 0 bases and the J gene end by 2 bases; junction bases not matched to a gene: 4. CDR1 is MNHEY and CDR2 is SVGEGT in the germline V gene. For the CDR3, the DNA is TGTGCCAGCAGTTACTCGAGGGGGACTAGCGGGACTGGGGCCAACGTCCTGACTTTC. It encodes CASSYSRGTSGTGANVLTF.

The chain recombines TRBV2 with TRBJ1-5; the D gene is possibly TRBD1 (5 bases). The germline V gene encodes CDR1 SNHLY and CDR2 FYNNEI. The ends were cut back, 6 bases at V and 1 base at J, with 13 bases in the middle. CDR3 length: 15 amino acids. CDR3 sequence reads: CASRAGTLSNQPQHF. The CDR3 DNA reads as TGTGCCAGCAGGGCCGGGACTCTAAGCAATCAGCCCCAGCATTTT.

CDR3 sequence: CASSQVRTGRVNTEAFF. CDR3 bases: TGTGCCAGCAGCCAAGTTCGGACAGGGAGGGTGAACACTGAAGCTTTCTTT. J is TRBJ1-1 and V is TRBV4-2; 8 bases align to TRBD1. V trimming: 1 base; J trimming: 0 bases; junction bases outside the gene matches: 7. The germline V gene encodes CDR1 LGHNA and CDR2 YNFKEQ. The CDR3 has 17 residues.

The V and J genes are TRBV10-3 and TRBJ1-6; a possible D gene is TRBD1 (5 bases). CDR1 is ENHRY, CDR2 SYGVKD, per germline. Between the trimmed V and J ends, which lost 0 bases and 6 bases, there was a span of 9 bases. This CDR3 has 15 amino acids. The CDR3 is CAISESGGGNSPLHF. The CDR3 bases are TGTGCCATCAGTGAGTCGGGGGGGGGTAATTCACCCCTCCACTTT.

The rearrangement uses TRBV29-1 and TRBJ1-1; 7 bases line up with TRBD1. The germline V gene has CDR1 SQVTM and CDR2 ANQGSEA. V gave up 6 bases and J gave up 1 base; unmatched junction bases: 5. This CDR3 spans 13 amino acids. The CDR3 DNA follows: TGCAGCGTCGACAGGGCCAAGAACACTGAAGCTTTCTTT. Its protein is CSVDRAKNTEAFF.

This clone has just one count. The chain joins TRBV5-1 to TRBJ1-4; D is unresolved. The CDR3 spans 16 residues. V lost 1 base and J 0 bases, leaving 10 bases between the germline ends. Germline V gene sequence: CDR1 SGHRS, CDR2 YFSETQ. The CDR3 loop is CASSLSTATTNEKLFF. CDR3 DNA: TGCGCCAGCAGCTTGAGTACAGCCACAACTAATGAAAAACTGTTTTTT.

The rearrangement links TRBV4-1 to TRBJ2-1; 8 bases map to TRBD2. Trimming took 2 bases from V and 3 from J; bases not matched to a gene: 6. Germline CDR1 is MGHRA and CDR2 is YSYEKL. The CDR3 has 16 amino acids. This chain's CDR3 is CASSQTSLADYNEQFF. The DNA of the CDR3 is TGCGCCAGCAGCCAAACCTCACTAGCGGACTACAATGAGCAGTTCTTC.